This record concerns one TCR beta chain sequence. These data originate in a study of blood T cell repertoires in COVID-19. About the research overall: T cells, B-cell-depleted T cells, or PBMCs supplied cDNA or gDNA.

This CDR3 contains 16 residues. With 4 bases clipped from V and 8 bases from J, the junction kept 17 bases outside the gene matches. CDR1 SGHRS and CDR2 YFSETQ come from the germline V gene. Profiling relied on immunoSEQ multiplex PCR, and the TCRdb table lists in-frame clones only, not all of them. This sample carries roughly 230,000 clones, under 90% of them seen once, and the ten largest clones take more than 3%. Sequencing input: PBMCs or T cells enriched from blood (not recorded which). The V call is TRBV5-1, the J call TRBJ1-1; 7 bases fit TRBD1. The receptor was isolated from a woman between 55 and 75 years old who had recovered from COVID-19. CDR3: CASSPGTVALLREAFF. For the CDR3, the DNA is TGCGCCAGCAGCCCCGGGACAGTAGCCCTGCTACGAGAAGCTTTCTTT. Full variable domain (rest looked up from reference TRBV5-1 and TRBJ1-1): KAGVTQTPRYLIKTRGQQVTLSCSPISGHRSVSWYQQTPGQGLQFLFEYFSETQRNKGNFPGRFSGRQFSNSRSEMNVSTLELGDSALYLCASSPGTVALLREAFFGQGTRLTVV.